The 26 T cell receptor beta chains in this list originate from one sample, sequenced in a study of vaccination effects on CD4 cells after COVID-19. CD4+ T cell isolation took place after 10 days of culture. Participants were given two doses of BNT162b2 or mRNA-1273 vaccine. No cognate antigen is known for these TCRs. Using immunoSEQ multiplex PCR, the repertoire was profiled, and TCRdb retains in-frame clones only, with some absent. The sample records about 73,000 clones, nearly 75% being singletons. Specimen: CD4+ T cells from PBMCs cultured without peptide, collected after COVID-19 vaccination. These receptors all stem from a human donor who received a COVID-19 vaccine.

This sequence joins TRBV18 and TRBJ2-7; TRBD1 agrees at 11 bases. Germline V gene data show CDR1 as KGHSH and CDR2 as LQKENI. V shed 3 bases and J 4 bases; nucleotides not matched to a gene: 5. There are 15 residues in the CDR3. The CDR3 nucleotides are TGTGCCAGCTCACCTGGACAGGGGGCCGCTTACGAGCAGTACGTC. Protein: CASSPGQGAAYEQYV.

On this clone itself: The same CDR3 is also encoded by other DNA sequences in this sample. This chain connects TRBV7-2 to TRBJ2-2; maybe TRBD2 (5 bases). V lost 3 bases to trimming and J lost 4 bases, with 9 bases between them. Germline CDR1 SGHTA, CDR2 FQGNSA. The CDR3 covers 14 residues. In DNA, the CDR3 is TGTGCCAGCAGCTTGGGTGGGAGCACCGGGGAGCTGTTTTTT. It encodes CASSLGGSTGELFF.

To note about this clone: Other DNA sequences from this sample encode an identical CDR3 as well. The chain carries TRBV18 and TRBJ1-6, with TRBD1 matching over 7 bases. The CDR3 runs to 14 residues. The germline V gene has CDR1 KGHSH and CDR2 LQKENI. The trim removed 4 bases at V and 7 bases at J, leaving 4 bases unmatched. CDR3 amino acids: CASSRDRENSPLHF. The CDR3, as DNA: TGTGCCAGCTCACGTGACAGGGAGAATTCACCCCTCCACTTT.

The V gene is TRBV28, the J gene TRBJ2-1; 11 nucleotides align to TRBD1. The CDR3 is made up of 17 amino acids. Unmatched junction bases numbered 9, after V lost 5 bases and J lost 3 bases. Germline lookup yields CDR1 MDHEN and CDR2 SYDVKM. The CDR3 loop reads CASSLTRDRGGYNEQFF. Written as DNA, the CDR3 is TGTGCCAGCAGTCTCACCCGGGACAGGGGGGGCTACAATGAGCAGTTCTTC. The variable domain in full, with the rest retrieved from reference TRBV28 and TRBJ2-1, is DVKVTQSSRYLVKRTGEKVFLECVQDMDHENMFWYRQDPGLGLRLIYFSYDVKMKEKGDIPEGYSVSREKKERFSLILESASTNQTSMYLCASSLTRDRGGYNEQFFGPGTRLTVL.

This clone occurred a few times. V usage is TRBV9 and J usage is TRBJ2-1; 12 positions match TRBD2. The CDR3 runs 19 residues. Germline-derived CDR1 and CDR2 are SGDLS and YYNGEE. V lost 3 bases and J lost 6; bases outside the gene matches: 16. CDR3 loop: CASSARDRGLAGSSNEQFF. The CDR3 DNA is TGTGCCAGCAGCGCTAGGGACAGGGGACTAGCGGGTTCTAGCAATGAGCAGTTCTTC. Filled out from reference TRBV9 and TRBJ2-1, the complete variable domain reads DSGVTQTPKHLITATGQRVTLRCSPRSGDLSVYWYQQSLDQGLQFLIQYYNGEERAKGNILERFSAQQFPDLHSELNLSSLELGDSALYFCASSARDRGLAGSSNEQFFGPGTRLTVL.

The V call is TRBV10-3, the J call TRBJ2-1, with a possible D match to TRBD2 (7 bases). This CDR3 comprises 17 residues. CDR1 is ENHRY and CDR2 is SYGVKD in the germline V gene. Trimming took off 2 bases at V and 7 bases at J, with 21 bases between the two ends. CDR3 region: CAISEPLILGGPNEQFF. The CDR3 DNA reads as TGTGCCATCAGTGAGCCCCTTATCCTGGGGGGGCCGAATGAGCAGTTCTTC.

In this sample, this clone turned up a few times. This chain connects TRBV7-8 to TRBJ1-2; no definite D call. Germline V CDR1 and CDR2: SGHVS, FQNEAQ. The CDR3 is made up of 14 amino acids. V was shortened by 5 bases and J by 0 bases, with 10 bases between the two germline ends. The CDR3 coding sequence is TGTGCCAGCAGCCCCCGGATGGCTAACTATGGCTACACCTTC. Protein: CASSPRMANYGYTF.

There are a few counts of this clone. The chain combines TRBV6-2 or TRBV6-3 with TRBJ1-2; D not certain. V shed 5 bases and J shed 6 bases, with 16 bases lying between them. Germline V lookup: CDR1 MNHEY, CDR2 SVGEGT. This CDR3 has 14 amino acids. The CDR3 here is CASSDPNSGNGYTF. The CDR3 bases are TGTGCCAGCAGTGATCCCAATAGCGGGAATGGCTACACCTTC.

This clone showed up just once. The rearrangement joins TRBV24-1 to TRBJ1-4; D is unclear. This CDR3 has 15 amino acids. V lost 5 bases and J 8 bases, leaving 17 bases between the germline ends. Germline assignment: CDR1 KGHDR and CDR2 SFDVKD. The CDR3 spells CATSAPGPEGEKLFF. CDR3 DNA sequence: TGTGCCACCAGTGCCCCGGGCCCCGAAGGGGAAAAACTGTTTTTT.

This clone was recorded only once. The chain links TRBV5-1 to TRBJ2-3; D is unclear. This CDR3 region has 14 residues. From germline, CDR1 is SGHRS and CDR2 YFSETQ. The V gene lost 6 bases and the J gene lost 0 bases, with 11 bases spanning the gap. The CDR3 is CASTLTDSTDTQYF. The CDR3 nucleotides read TGCGCCAGCACACTGACTGATAGCACAGATACGCAGTATTTT. The full variable domain, with the rest looked up from reference TRBV5-1 and TRBJ2-3, is KAGVTQTPRYLIKTRGQQVTLSCSPISGHRSVSWYQQTPGQGLQFLFEYFSETQRNKGNFPGRFSGRQFSNSRSEMNVSTLELGDSALYLCASTLTDSTDTQYFGPGTRLTVL.

This sequence joins TRBV7-3 and TRBJ2-1, with 10 nucleotides matching TRBD2. There are 16 residues in the CDR3. The V gene's germline CDR1 is SGHTA and CDR2 FQGTGA. The trim removed 5 bases at V and 2 bases at J, leaving 6 bases unmatched. This chain's CDR3 is CASSRSGGAAYNEQFF. The CDR3, as DNA: TGTGCCAGCAGCCGAAGCGGGGGGGCCGCCTACAATGAGCAGTTCTTC.

This clone was found a few times. The chain uses TRBV19 and TRBJ1-1; 8 positions match TRBD1. The germline gives CDR1 LNHDA, CDR2 SQIVND (reference sequence). V dropped 4 bases and J dropped 1; count of bases not matched to a gene: 8. This CDR3 contains 16 residues. CDR3 sequence (DNA): TGTGCCAGTAGTACTCGACAGGGGCTCGGGAACACTGAAGCTTTCTTT. Its protein product is CASSTRQGLGNTEAFF.

The chain is built from TRBV3-1 (or the pseudogene TRBV3-2) and TRBJ2-2, with D uncertain. CDR1 LGHDT and CDR2 YNNKEL come from the germline V gene (reference sequence). The CDR3 contains 15 residues. Between the trimmed V and J ends, which lost 0 bases and 7 bases, there was a span of 12 bases. The CDR3 coding sequence is TGTGCCAGCAGCCAAGATCTCGCCTCATTCGGGGAGCTGTTTTTT. The encoded protein is CASSQDLASFGELFF.

This rearrangement joins TRBV5-8 to TRBJ1-4, with a possible D match to TRBD1 (6 bases). V lost 5 bases and J 8 bases, leaving 16 bases between the germline ends. The V gene's germline CDR1 is SGHTS and CDR2 YDEGEE. The CDR3 has 14 residues. CDR3 amino acids: CASSVWGLGEKLFF. CDR3 in DNA: TGTGCCAGCAGTGTCTGGGGGCTTGGGGAAAAACTGTTTTTT.

This clone came up a few times. The chain uses TRBV14 and TRBJ1-1, with D maybe TRBD1 (5 bases). The CDR3 contains 13 residues. Germline values: CDR1 SGHDN, CDR2 FVKESK. With 2 bases removed from V and 5 bases from J, the gap between germline ends came to 9 bases. CDR3 residues: CASSQQQETEAFF. In DNA, the CDR3 is TGTGCCAGCAGCCAACAACAGGAGACTGAAGCTTTCTTT.

V gene TRBV4-2 combines with J gene TRBJ2-1; 14 bases match TRBD2. The CDR3 sequence is 21 residues long. Trimming at V came to 4 bases and at J to 0 bases, leaving 14 bases not matched to a gene. Looked up from germline, CDR1 is LGHNA and CDR2 is YNFKEQ. CDR3 region: CASSRVGLAGDDFSSYNEQFF. The CDR3 DNA is TGTGCCAGCAGCCGCGTGGGACTAGCGGGGGACGATTTTAGCTCCTACAATGAGCAGTTCTTC.

The V and J genes are TRBV21-1 and TRBJ1-6. TRBV21-1 has pseudogene status. The CDR3 is 18 residues long. The CDR3 DNA is TGTGCCAGCAGCAAAGGATCCCCGGGTAGCTCCTATAATTCACCCCTCCACTTT. This encodes CASSKGSPGSSYNSPLHF.

The chain carries TRBV6-5 and TRBJ1-5, with 10 nucleotides matching TRBD1. The V gene's germline CDR1 is MNHEY and CDR2 SVGAGI. The CDR3 loop spans 14 amino acids. Germline trimming cut 6 bases from V and 6 bases from J; bases unmatched to any gene: 5. The CDR3 DNA is TGTGCCAGCAGGACAGGGGGCGCGGGTCAGCCCCAGCATTTT. Protein sequence: CASRTGGAGQPQHF.

For the CDR3, the DNA is TGTGCCAGCAGCCCCTTTGACAGGGTGAACACTGAAGCTTTCTTT. It yields the protein CASSPFDRVNTEAFF. The rearrangement joins TRBV6-5 to TRBJ1-1; 7 bases align to TRBD1. Germline V CDR1 and CDR2: MNHEY, SVGAGI. The CDR3 loop spans 15 amino acids. Losses at the gene ends were 6 bases for V and 0 bases for J; bases not matched to a gene: 7.

DNA of the CDR3: TGTGCCAGCTCACCACAGGGCGGGGCCCCCGGCACAGATACGCAGTATTTT. It codes for CASSPQGGAPGTDTQYF. This chain connects TRBV18 to TRBJ2-3; TRBD2 might be the D (6 bases). This CDR3 has 17 amino acids. Germline V gives CDR1 KGHSH, CDR2 LQKENI. V was cut by 1 base and J by 1 base, with 15 bases left in between.

V is TRBV3-1 (or the pseudogene TRBV3-2) and J is TRBJ1-2; no clear D. Trimming shortened V by 0 bases and J by 0 bases, and 8 bases separated the two germline ends. CDR1 is LGHDT, CDR2 YNNKEL, per germline (reference sequence). This CDR3 is built from 15 residues. The CDR3 spells CASSQERVANYGYTF. The CDR3 bases are TGTGCCAGCAGCCAAGAGCGAGTAGCTAACTATGGCTACACCTTC.

Points on this clone: Compared with germline, one end of the junction differs, possibly owing to a read error. The rearrangement joins TRBV5-1 to TRBJ2-4, with TRBD2 matching over 7 bases. The germline V gene has CDR1 SGHRS and CDR2 YFSETQ. The CDR3 sequence is 14 residues long. Written as DNA, the CDR3 is TGCGCCAGCAGCGGGGGGGGACGGCCATCCTCGGGACACTTC. This sequence encodes CASSGGGRPSSGHF. The whole variable domain, remainder taken from reference TRBV5-1 and TRBJ2-4, is KAGVTQTPRYLIKTRGQQVTLSCSPISGHRSVSWYQQTPGQGLQFLFEYFSETQRNKGNFPGRFSGRQFSNSRSEMNVSTLELGDSALYLCASSGGGRPSSGHFGAGTRLSVL.

The CDR3 here is CASSPQGTRFTEAFF. For the CDR3, the DNA is TGTGCCAGCAGCCCACAGGGAACTCGATTCACTGAAGCTTTCTTT. The chain has TRBV7-2 and TRBJ1-1; weak D call: TRBD1 (6 bases). Trimming left V 5 bases short and J 4 bases short, with 17 bases between. CDR3 length equals 15 residues. Per the germline V gene, CDR1 is SGHTA and CDR2 is FQGNSA.

This chain uses TRBV6-6 with TRBJ2-7, with TRBD1 matching over 10 bases. CDR1 MNHNY and CDR2 SVGAGI come from the germline V gene (reference sequence). J lost 4 bases, V lost 4 bases, and 4 bases had no gene match. The CDR3 totals 14 residues. CDR3 in DNA: TGTGCCAGCAGTTTCGGGACAGGGGAATACGAGCAGTACGTC. Translated: CASSFGTGEYEQYV.

The chain couples TRBV27 to TRBJ1-2; weak D call: TRBD1 (5 bases). The CDR3 contains 15 residues. V lost 0 bases to trimming and J lost 2 bases, with 10 bases between them. CDR1 MNHEY and CDR2 SMNVEV come from the germline V gene (reference sequence). In DNA, the CDR3 is TGTGCCAGCAGTTTATCCAACAGGAGAAACTATGGCTACACCTTC. Translating it yields CASSLSNRRNYGYTF.

This chain uses TRBV7-3 with TRBJ2-1, with 7 bases lining up with TRBD1. Germline lookup yields CDR1 SGHTA and CDR2 FQGTGA. The CDR3 contains 14 residues. V was pared by 5 bases and J by 8 bases, with 9 bases of the junction left unmatched. The CDR3 nucleotides are TGTGCCAGCAGCCTGGACAGGCTCAAGGATGAGCAGTTCTTC. It translates to CASSLDRLKDEQFF.